Each of the 11 T cell receptor beta chains below was sequenced from the same sample in a study of graft-versus-host responses after intestinal transplantation. These receptors' targets are unknown. This table comes from immunoSEQ multiplex PCR, and its TCRdb copy is limited to in-frame clones, with some not included. The profile shows 80,000 to 95,000 clones, approximately 94% of them singletons. This specimen consisted of unstimulated CD8+ T cells sorted from spleen or lymph node cells, obtained before intestinal transplant. All receptors come from a human donor who received an intestinal transplant.

This chain joins TRBV7-9 and TRBJ2-2, with TRBD2 as a possible D gene (6 bases). From germline, CDR1 is SEHNR and CDR2 FQNEAQ (reference sequence). The CDR3 extends over 16 amino acids. V gave up 1 base and J gave up 5 bases, with 14 bases separating them. The CDR3 DNA is TGTGCCAGCAGCTTAGGTCGGGAGTCGGCGACCGGGGAGCTGTTTTTT. Translating gives CASSLGRESATGELFF. Full variable domain (outside the CDR3, taken from reference TRBV7-9 and TRBJ2-2): DTGVSQNPRHKITKRGQNVTFRCDPISEHNRLYWYRQTLGQGPEFLTYFQNEAQLEKSRLLSDRFSAERPKGSFSTLEIQRTEQGDSAMYLCASSLGRESATGELFFGEGSRLTVL.

The V gene is TRBV4-1, the J gene TRBJ2-3; TRBD1 matches 8 bases. The V and J ends lost 5 bases and 4 bases, in that order; junction bases with no gene match: 11. CDR1 and CDR2 (germline): MGHRA, YSYEKL. The CDR3 totals 16 residues. CDR3 nucleotide sequence: TGCGCCAGCAGCTCCCAAGGACAGGGATGGCCAGATACGCAGTATTTT. Protein: CASSSQGQGWPDTQYF.

CDR3 nucleotide sequence: TGTGCCAGCAGTTTAATAGCGAATCGACCAACCTACGAGCAGTACTTC. Its protein is CASSLIANRPTYEQYF. The chain employs TRBV28 and TRBJ2-7; weak D call: TRBD2 (5 bases). Germline loops: CDR1 MDHEN, CDR2 SYDVKM. V was trimmed by 2 bases and J by 2 bases, leaving 16 bases between them. CDR3 length equals 16 residues.

The chain couples TRBV2 to TRBJ1-1; 8 bases are a match to TRBD1. After removal of 4 bases from V and 0 bases from J, the junction contained 13 bases not matched to a gene. This CDR3 is built from 18 residues. Germline CDR1 SNHLY, CDR2 FYNNEI. In DNA, the CDR3 is TGTGCCAGCAGTGGACCCCGACAGGGGCGTGCGATGAACACTGAAGCTTTCTTT. This encodes CASSGPRQGRAMNTEAFF. Full variable domain (outside the CDR3, taken from reference TRBV2 and TRBJ1-1): EPEVTQTPSHQVTQMGQEVILRCVPISNHLYFYWYRQILGQKVEFLVSFYNNEISEKSEIFDDQFSVERPDGSNFTLKIRSTKLEDSAMYFCASSGPRQGRAMNTEAFFGQGTRLTVV.

The chain couples TRBV7-2 to TRBJ2-1; 7 bases are shared with TRBD1. There are 15 residues in the CDR3. Germline V CDR1 and CDR2: SGHTA, FQGNSA. J gave up 10 bases and V 2 bases, and 11 bases lay outside the gene matches. The CDR3 reads CASSLRGQRSLEQFF. The CDR3 nucleotides read TGTGCCAGCAGCTTAAGGGGACAGAGGTCTCTGGAGCAGTTCTTC.

The chain is built from TRBV27 and TRBJ1-1; D unresolved. V lost 8 bases to trimming and J lost 6 bases, with 16 bases between them. CDR1 MNHEY and CDR2 SMNVEV come from the germline V gene (reference sequence). This CDR3 region has 13 residues. The CDR3, as DNA: TGTGCCAGCTCTCCCGGCGGGCGGGCTGAAGCTTTCTTT. This translates into CASSPGGRAEAFF.

This clone was seen just once. The chain is built from TRBV9 and TRBJ2-3; D uncertain. The germline V and J ends were trimmed by 5 bases and 2 bases, with 15 bases remaining between them. CDR1 and CDR2 from the germline V gene are SGDLS and YYNGEE. There are 15 residues in the CDR3. The CDR3 protein is CASSHYRKATDTQYF. DNA for the CDR3: TGTGCCAGCAGTCACTACCGCAAGGCCACAGATACGCAGTATTTT.

The V gene is TRBV4-3, the J gene TRBJ1-1; D remains unclear. This CDR3 has 15 residues. Trimming removed 1 base at V and 0 bases at J, with 9 bases between. Germline CDR1 LGHNA, CDR2 YSLEER. The CDR3 nucleotides read TGCGCCAGCAGCCAAGGAAGAACTATGAACACTGAAGCTTTCTTT. Its protein is CASSQGRTMNTEAFF.

This clone was detected only once. The rearrangement links TRBV27 to TRBJ2-7; the match to TRBD1 covers 7 bases. CDR3 size: 18 residues. CDR1 MNHEY and CDR2 SMNVEV come from the germline V gene (reference sequence). Trimming cost V 7 bases and J 3 bases; bases outside gene matches: 21. Here the CDR3 DNA reads TGTGCCAGCAACCTTCCGCCCCACACAGGGGAATTAAGCTACGAGCAGTACTTC. It translates to CASNLPPHTGELSYEQYF.

The CDR3 loop reads CASSSSGGIYEQYF. CDR3 nucleotides: TGTGCCAGCAGTTCTAGCGGGGGGATCTACGAGCAGTACTTC. This rearrangement joins TRBV27 to TRBJ2-7; 11 positions agree with TRBD2. This CDR3 has 14 residues. Germline V gives CDR1 MNHEY, CDR2 SMNVEV (reference sequence). V dropped 4 bases and J dropped 3; count of bases not matched to a gene: 2.

CDR3 DNA sequence: TGTGCCAGCAGCTTAGTCGAGGGGGGGTACAATGAGCAGTTCTTC. Translation: CASSLVEGGYNEQFF. The rearrangement uses TRBV7-9 and TRBJ2-1; TRBD2 is a possible D gene (7 bases). Germline-derived CDR1 and CDR2 are SEHNR and FQNEAQ (reference sequence). The CDR3 totals 15 residues. Trimming removed 1 base from V and 4 bases from J, with 11 bases in between.